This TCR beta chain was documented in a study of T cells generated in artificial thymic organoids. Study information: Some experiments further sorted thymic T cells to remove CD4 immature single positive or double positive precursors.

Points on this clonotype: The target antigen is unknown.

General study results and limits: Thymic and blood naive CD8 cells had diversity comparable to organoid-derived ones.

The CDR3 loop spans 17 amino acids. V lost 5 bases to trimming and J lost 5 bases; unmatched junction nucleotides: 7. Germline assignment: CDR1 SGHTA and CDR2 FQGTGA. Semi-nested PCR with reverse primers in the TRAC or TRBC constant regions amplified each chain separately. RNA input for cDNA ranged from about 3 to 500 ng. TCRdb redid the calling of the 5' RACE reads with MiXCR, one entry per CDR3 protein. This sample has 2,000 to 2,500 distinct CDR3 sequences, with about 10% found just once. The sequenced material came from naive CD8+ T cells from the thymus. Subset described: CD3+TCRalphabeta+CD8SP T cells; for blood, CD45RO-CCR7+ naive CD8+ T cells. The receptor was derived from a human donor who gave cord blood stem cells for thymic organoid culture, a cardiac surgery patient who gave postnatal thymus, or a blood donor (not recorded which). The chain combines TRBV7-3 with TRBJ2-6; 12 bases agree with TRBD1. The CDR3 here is CASSTGTGGIWANVLTF. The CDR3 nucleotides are TGTGCCAGCAGCACCGGGACAGGGGGCATCTGGGCCAACGTCCTGACTTTC.